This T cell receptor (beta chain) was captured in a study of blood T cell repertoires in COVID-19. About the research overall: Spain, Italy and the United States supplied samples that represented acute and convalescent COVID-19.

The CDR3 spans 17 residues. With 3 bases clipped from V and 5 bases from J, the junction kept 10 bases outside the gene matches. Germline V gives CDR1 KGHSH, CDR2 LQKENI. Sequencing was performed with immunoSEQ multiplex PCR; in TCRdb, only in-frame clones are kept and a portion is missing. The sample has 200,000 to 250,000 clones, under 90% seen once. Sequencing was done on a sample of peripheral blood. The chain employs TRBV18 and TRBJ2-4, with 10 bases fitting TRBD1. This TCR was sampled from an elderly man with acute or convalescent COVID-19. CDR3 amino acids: CASSPLLTGTGENIQYF. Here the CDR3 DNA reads TGTGCCAGCTCACCGTTACTAACCGGGACAGGGGAAAACATTCAGTACTTC.